Listed here are 8 T cell receptor beta chains from one sample, sequenced in a study of T cell responses to AZD1222 COVID-19 vaccine. Measured with immunoSEQ multiplex PCR; TCRdb has only the in-frame clones, and not every one. The table lists about 190,000 clones, 80% to 90% of them singletons. The sample here was peripheral blood, taken on day 0 of AZD1222 vaccination. Receptor source: an adult in good health.

The gene calls are TRBV29-1 and TRBJ2-1, with D maybe TRBD1 (5 bases). The CDR3 loop spans 13 amino acids. Germline CDR1 and CDR2: SQVTM and ANQGSEA. The germline V and J ends were trimmed by 7 bases and 3 bases, with 13 bases remaining between them. This CDR3 reads CSGTTTDYNEQFF. The CDR3 DNA reads as TGCAGCGGAACCACGACAGACTACAATGAGCAGTTCTTC.

This clone was counted a single time. V usage is TRBV5-1 and J usage is TRBJ2-2, with 9 bases fitting TRBD1. V was pared by 4 bases and J by 7 bases, with 14 bases of the junction left unmatched. The germline V gene encodes CDR1 SGHRS and CDR2 YFSETQ. The CDR3 is 17 residues long. This CDR3 reads CASSRIYTGGAIGELFF. The CDR3 DNA follows: TGCGCCAGCAGCCGTATTTATACAGGGGGCGCGATCGGGGAGCTGTTTTTT.

The V gene is TRBV5-1, the J gene TRBJ1-5, with 9 bases identical to TRBD1. Germline CDR1 SGHRS, CDR2 YFSETQ. Trimming took 4 bases from V and 7 from J; bases not matched to a gene: 3. The CDR3 has 13 amino acids. CDR3 protein: CASSRTGDQPQHF. The CDR3 nucleotides read TGCGCCAGCAGCCGGACAGGGGACCAGCCCCAGCATTTT.

This clone was seen more than once but under ten times. The CDR3 is CASSEAATGGGTDTQYF. CDR3 DNA sequence: TGTGCCAGCAGTGAAGCGGCGACAGGGGGCGGAACAGATACGCAGTATTTT. This chain joins TRBV2 and TRBJ2-3; 10 nucleotides line up with TRBD1. J was trimmed by 3 bases and V by 0 bases; bases with no gene match: 6. Germline CDR1 reads SNHLY; CDR2 reads FYNNEI. This CDR3 spans 17 amino acids.

The chain combines TRBV7-2 with TRBJ2-5, with 8 bases aligning to TRBD2. V trimming: 4 bases; J trimming: 5 bases; junction bases outside the gene matches: 18. The CDR3 is 18 amino acids. Per the germline V gene, CDR1 is SGHTA and CDR2 is FQGNSA. The CDR3 protein is CASSSALGLAVNRETQYF. Written as DNA, the CDR3 is TGTGCCAGCAGCTCCGCCCTAGGACTAGCCGTCAACCGGGAGACCCAGTACTTC.

V is TRBV11-3 and J is TRBJ1-3; D unclear. The CDR3 sequence is 12 residues long. Germline V gene lookup returns CDR1 SGHNT and CDR2 YENEEA. The germline V and J ends were trimmed by 5 bases and 3 bases, with 5 bases remaining between them. The CDR3: CASSPGGNTIYF. DNA of the CDR3: TGTGCCAGCAGCCCGGGTGGAAACACCATATATTTT.

This chain links TRBV7-2 with TRBJ2-7; 14 bases are shared with TRBD2. The CDR3 runs to 16 residues. The trim removed 4 bases at V and 2 bases at J, leaving 4 bases unmatched. CDR1 is SGHTA, CDR2 FQGNSA, per germline. This CDR3 reads CASSWTSGGPTYEQYF. CDR3 bases: TGTGCCAGCAGCTGGACTAGCGGGGGGCCGACCTACGAGCAGTACTTC.

In DNA, the CDR3 is TGTGCCAGCAGACCGACTGGGGGCCACTATGGCTACACCTTC. This translates into CASRPTGGHYGYTF. The rearrangement joins TRBV5-6 to TRBJ1-2, with D tentatively TRBD1 (6 bases). The V gene lost 5 bases and the J gene lost 3 bases, with 14 bases spanning the gap. Germline V CDR1 and CDR2: SGHDT, YYEEEE. The CDR3 is 14 amino acids.